This T cell receptor beta chain was recovered during a study of blood T cell repertoires in COVID-19. Study at large: Some COVID-19 samples were acute and others convalescent; all came from the United States, Italy and Spain. Nucleic acid was either cDNA or gDNA, and it came from T cells, B-cell-depleted T cells, or PBMCs.

The ends were cut back, 5 bases at V and 5 bases at J, with 15 bases in the middle. The germline CDR1 and CDR2 sequences are SEHNR and FQNEAQ (reference sequence). The CDR3 covers 15 residues. Per the original data handling: It was from reference gene primer amplification that nucleated cell counts were estimated. Sequenced by immunoSEQ multiplex PCR; TCRdb stores in-frame clones only, minus some. The V and J calls and clone size are taken from that table; D and trimming were inferred from the DNA. This table has under 300,000 clones, 85% appearing once. Sequences were obtained from peripheral blood. This receptor was obtained from a human donor in a cohort sampled during active COVID-19. The chain carries TRBV7-9 and TRBJ1-4; possibly TRBD1 for D (6 bases). Here the CDR3 DNA reads TGTGCCAGCAGCCCGAGGACAGCCAACAATGAAAAACTGTTTTTT. Its protein is CASSPRTANNEKLFF.